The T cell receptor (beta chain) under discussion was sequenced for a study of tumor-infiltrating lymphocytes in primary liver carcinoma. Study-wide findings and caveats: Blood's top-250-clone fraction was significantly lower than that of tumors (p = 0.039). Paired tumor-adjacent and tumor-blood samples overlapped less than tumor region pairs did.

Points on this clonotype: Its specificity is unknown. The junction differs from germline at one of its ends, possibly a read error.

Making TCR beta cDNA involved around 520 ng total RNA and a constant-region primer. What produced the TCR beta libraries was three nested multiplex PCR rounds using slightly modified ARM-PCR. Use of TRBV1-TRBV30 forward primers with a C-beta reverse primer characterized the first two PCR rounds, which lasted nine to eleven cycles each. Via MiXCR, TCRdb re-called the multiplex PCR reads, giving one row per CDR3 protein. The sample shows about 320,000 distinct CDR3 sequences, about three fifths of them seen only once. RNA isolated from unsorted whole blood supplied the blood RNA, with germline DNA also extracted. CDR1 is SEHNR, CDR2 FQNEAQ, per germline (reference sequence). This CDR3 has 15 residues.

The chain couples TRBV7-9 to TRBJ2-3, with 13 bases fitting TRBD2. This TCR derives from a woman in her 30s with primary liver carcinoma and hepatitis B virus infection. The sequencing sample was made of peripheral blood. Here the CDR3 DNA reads TGTGGCAGCAGCTCGACTAGCGGGAGGAGAGATACGCAGTATTTT. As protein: CGSSSTSGRRDTQYF.